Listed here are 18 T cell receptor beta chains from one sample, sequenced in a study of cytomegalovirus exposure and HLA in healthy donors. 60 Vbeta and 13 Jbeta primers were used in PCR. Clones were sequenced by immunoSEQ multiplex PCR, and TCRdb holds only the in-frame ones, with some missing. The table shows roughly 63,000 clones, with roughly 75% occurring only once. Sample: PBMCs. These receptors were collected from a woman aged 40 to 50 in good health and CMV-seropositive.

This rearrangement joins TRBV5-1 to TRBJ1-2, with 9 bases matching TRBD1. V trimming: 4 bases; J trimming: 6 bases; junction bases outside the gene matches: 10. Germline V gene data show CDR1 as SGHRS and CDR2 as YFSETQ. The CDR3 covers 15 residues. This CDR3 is CASSLSTGTGNGYTF. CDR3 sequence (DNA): TGCGCCAGCAGCCTATCTACCGGGACAGGGAATGGCTACACCTTC.

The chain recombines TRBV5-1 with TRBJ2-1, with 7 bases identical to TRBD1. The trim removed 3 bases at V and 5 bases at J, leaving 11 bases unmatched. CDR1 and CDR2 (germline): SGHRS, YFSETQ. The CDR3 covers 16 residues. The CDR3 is CASSSQMTGPHNEQFF. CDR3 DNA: TGCGCCAGCAGCTCTCAGATGACAGGGCCTCACAATGAGCAGTTCTTC.

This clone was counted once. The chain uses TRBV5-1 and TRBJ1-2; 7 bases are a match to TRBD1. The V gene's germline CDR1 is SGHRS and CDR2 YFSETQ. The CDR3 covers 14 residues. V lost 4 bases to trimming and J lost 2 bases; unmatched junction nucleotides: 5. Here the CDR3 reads CASSRMTGNYGYTF. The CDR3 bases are TGCGCCAGCAGCCGTATGACAGGGAACTATGGCTACACCTTC.

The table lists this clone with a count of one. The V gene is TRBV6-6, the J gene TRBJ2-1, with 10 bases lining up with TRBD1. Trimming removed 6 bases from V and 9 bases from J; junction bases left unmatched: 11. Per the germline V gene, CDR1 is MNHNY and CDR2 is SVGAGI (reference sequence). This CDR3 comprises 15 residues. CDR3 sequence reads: CASRPGTGAGGEQFF. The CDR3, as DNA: TGTGCCAGCAGACCCGGGACAGGGGCGGGGGGTGAGCAGTTCTTC.

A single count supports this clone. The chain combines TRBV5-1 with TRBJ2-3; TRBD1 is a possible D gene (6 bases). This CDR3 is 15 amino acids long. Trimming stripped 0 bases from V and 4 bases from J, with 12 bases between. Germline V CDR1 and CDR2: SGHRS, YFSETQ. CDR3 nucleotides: TGCGCCAGCAGCTTGGCAGGGGTGTCCGCAGATACGCAGTATTTT. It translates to CASSLAGVSADTQYF.

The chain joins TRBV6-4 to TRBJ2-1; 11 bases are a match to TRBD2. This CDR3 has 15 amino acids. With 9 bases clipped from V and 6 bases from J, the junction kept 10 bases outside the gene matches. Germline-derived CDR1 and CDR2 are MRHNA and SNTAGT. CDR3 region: CASTPTSGGSNEQFF. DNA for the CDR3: TGTGCCAGTACCCCAACTAGCGGGGGAAGCAATGAGCAGTTCTTC.

For the CDR3, the DNA is TGTGCCAGCCGGACAGGGTTGGATACGCAGTATTTT. Amino acid sequence: CASRTGLDTQYF. The chain uses TRBV4-2 and TRBJ2-3; 8 nucleotides line up with TRBD1. There are 12 residues in the CDR3. Germline V gene sequence: CDR1 LGHNA, CDR2 YNFKEQ. With 8 bases clipped from V and 6 bases from J, the junction kept 4 bases outside the gene matches.

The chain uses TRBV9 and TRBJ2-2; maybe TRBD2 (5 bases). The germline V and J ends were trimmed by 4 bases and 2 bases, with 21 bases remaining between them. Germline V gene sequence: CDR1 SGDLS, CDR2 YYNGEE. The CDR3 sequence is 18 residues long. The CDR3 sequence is CASSHHSGSPVNTGELFF. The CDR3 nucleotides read TGTGCCAGCAGCCATCACTCGGGATCTCCTGTCAACACCGGGGAGCTGTTTTTT.

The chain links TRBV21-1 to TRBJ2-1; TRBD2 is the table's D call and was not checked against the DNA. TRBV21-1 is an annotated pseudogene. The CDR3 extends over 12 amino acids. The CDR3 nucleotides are TGTGCCAGCAGCACCCGGGGGACTGAGCAGTTCTTC. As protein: CASSTRGTEQFF.

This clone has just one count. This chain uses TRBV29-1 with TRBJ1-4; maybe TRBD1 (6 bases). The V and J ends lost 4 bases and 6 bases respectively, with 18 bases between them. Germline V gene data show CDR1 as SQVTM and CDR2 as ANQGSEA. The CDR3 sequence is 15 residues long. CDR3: CSVVQGSRGDEKLFF. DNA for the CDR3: TGCAGCGTTGTACAGGGTTCTAGAGGGGATGAAAAACTGTTTTTT.

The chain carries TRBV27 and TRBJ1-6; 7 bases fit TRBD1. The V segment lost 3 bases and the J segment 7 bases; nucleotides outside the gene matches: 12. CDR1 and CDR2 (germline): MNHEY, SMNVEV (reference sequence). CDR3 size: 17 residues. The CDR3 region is CASSFRQGIVTNSPLHF. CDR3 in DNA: TGTGCCAGCAGTTTCCGACAGGGAATAGTTACCAATTCACCCCTCCACTTT.

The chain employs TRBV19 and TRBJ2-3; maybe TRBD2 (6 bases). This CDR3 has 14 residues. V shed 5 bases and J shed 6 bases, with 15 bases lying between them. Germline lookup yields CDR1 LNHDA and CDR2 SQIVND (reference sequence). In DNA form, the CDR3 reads TGTGCCAGTAGTCCCGGGAGTCCCCTCGATACGCAGTATTTT. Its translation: CASSPGSPLDTQYF.

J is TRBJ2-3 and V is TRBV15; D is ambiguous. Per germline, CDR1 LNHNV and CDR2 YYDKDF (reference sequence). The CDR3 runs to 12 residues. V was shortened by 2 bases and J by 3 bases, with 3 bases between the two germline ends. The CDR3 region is CATSRLTDTQYF. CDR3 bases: TGTGCCACCAGCAGACTAACAGATACGCAGTATTTT.

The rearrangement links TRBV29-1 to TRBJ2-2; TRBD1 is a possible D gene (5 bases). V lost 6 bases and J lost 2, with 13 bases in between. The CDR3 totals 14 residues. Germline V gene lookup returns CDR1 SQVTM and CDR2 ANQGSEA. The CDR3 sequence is CSVADSLNTGELFF. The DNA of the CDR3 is TGCAGCGTGGCTGACAGCCTAAACACCGGGGAGCTGTTTTTT.

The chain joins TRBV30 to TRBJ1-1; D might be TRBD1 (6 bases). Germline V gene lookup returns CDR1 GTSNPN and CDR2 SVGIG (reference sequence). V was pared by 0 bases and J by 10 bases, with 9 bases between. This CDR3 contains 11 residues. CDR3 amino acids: CAWSVQQGAFF. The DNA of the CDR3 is TGTGCCTGGAGTGTTCAACAGGGAGCTTTCTTT.

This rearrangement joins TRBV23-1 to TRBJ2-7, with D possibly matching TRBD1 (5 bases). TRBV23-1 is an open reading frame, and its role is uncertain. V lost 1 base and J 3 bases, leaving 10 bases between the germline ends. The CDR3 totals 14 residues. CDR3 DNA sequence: TGCGCCAGCAGTCAATTCCCTGACAGCTACGAGCAGTACTTC. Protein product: CASSQFPDSYEQYF.

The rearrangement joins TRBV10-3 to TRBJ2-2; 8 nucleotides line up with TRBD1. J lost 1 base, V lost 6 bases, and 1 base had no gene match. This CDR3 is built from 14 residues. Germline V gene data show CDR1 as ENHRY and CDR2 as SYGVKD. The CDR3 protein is CAISGQGNTGELFF. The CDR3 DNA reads TGTGCCATCAGCGGACAGGGGAACACCGGGGAGCTGTTTTTT.

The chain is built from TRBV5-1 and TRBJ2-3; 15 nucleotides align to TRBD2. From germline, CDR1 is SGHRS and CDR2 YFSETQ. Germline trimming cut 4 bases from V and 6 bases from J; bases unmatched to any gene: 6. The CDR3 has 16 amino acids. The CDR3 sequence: CASSVGTSGGRDTQYF. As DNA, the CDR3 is TGCGCCAGCAGCGTGGGGACTAGCGGGGGGCGGGATACGCAGTATTTT.